This T cell receptor (beta chain) was profiled in a study of T-cell reconstitution after alpha-beta-depleted transplantation in children. Study conclusions and caveats: Newly made T cells mostly supplied T-cell counts and diversity one year after transplant. Roughly two months post-transplant, alpha-beta T cells reportedly originated from several hundred graft clones that had expanded. High day-60 TCRbeta diversity in some patients came from surviving recipient T cells and thymic progenitors.

About this clonotype itself: As yet, its antigen is unknown. One end of the junction does not line up with germline, which may come from a read error.

A TCRbeta library incorporating unique molecular identifiers was prepared. Each CDR3 protein gets one entry after TCRdb re-called the PCR reads with MiXCR. The data show 450,000 to 600,000 distinct CDR3 sequences, roughly 13% seen once. This CDR3 region has 12 residues. Germline V gives CDR1 MDHEN, CDR2 SYDVKM. The chain recombines TRBV28 with TRBJ1-1; D might be TRBD1 (5 bases). The receptor was isolated from a male patient under 18 who had a stem cell transplant for acute myeloid leukemia, so the T cells may come from the graft donor. The sample consisted of PBMCs, mostly from graft donor cells, taken 360 days after TCRalphabeta/CD19-depleted stem cell transplant. The CDR3 DNA reads as TGTGCCAGCAGCGGACCCATGGAGAGGGGAGCTTTT. Protein product: CASSGPMERGAF.